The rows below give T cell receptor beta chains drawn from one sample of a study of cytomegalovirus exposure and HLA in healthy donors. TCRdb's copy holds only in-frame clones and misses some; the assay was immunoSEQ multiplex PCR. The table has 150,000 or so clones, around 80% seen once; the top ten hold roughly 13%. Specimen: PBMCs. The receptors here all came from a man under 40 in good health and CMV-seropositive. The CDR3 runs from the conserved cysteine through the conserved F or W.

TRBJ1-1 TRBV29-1 CSDNRGRGEAFF
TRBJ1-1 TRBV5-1 CASSWGTANTEAFF
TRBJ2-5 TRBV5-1 CASSLTLAALRETQYF
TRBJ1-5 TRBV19 CASSIGRTGHLF
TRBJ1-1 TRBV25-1 CASRQNRGRGDTEAFF
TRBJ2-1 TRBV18 CASSPRSGSSYNEQFF
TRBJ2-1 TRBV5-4 CASSSSHNEQFF
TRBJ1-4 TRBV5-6 CASSLSQGSTNEKLFF
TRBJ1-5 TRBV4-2 CASSQEFDFRDCLHPQHF
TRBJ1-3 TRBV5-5 CASSLEQFSGNTIYF
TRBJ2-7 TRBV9 CASSVEASGDEQYF
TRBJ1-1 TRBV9 CASSEDIQGTPEAFF
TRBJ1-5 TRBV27 CASSVGPGGNQPQHF
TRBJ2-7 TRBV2 CASSVLASGSSYEQYF
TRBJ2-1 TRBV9 CASSAPGRLAGANEQFF
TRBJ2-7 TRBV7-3 CASSLRQGPSYEQYF
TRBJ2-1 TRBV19 CASKQPGTSGFEQFF
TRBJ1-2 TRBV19 CASSMEGGDYGYTF
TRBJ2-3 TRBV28 CASSTHGGEGSDTQYF
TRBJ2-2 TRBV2 CASSKDWTGELFF
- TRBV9 CASSPGFSYEQYF
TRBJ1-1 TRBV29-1 CSVGQLSTEAFF
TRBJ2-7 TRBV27 CASSAPSYEQYF
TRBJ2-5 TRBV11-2 CASSFGTSGYRETQYF
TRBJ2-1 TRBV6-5 CASSYTVDSGSNEQFF
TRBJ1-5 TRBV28 CATKGGGNQPQHF
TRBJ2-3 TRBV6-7 CASSSLLAGGTDTQYF
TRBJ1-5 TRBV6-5 CASRQNQPQHF
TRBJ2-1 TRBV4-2 CASSPQSREYTNEQFF
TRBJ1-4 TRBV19 CASSIEAGNNEKLFF
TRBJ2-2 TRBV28 CASSSQGSGTGELFF
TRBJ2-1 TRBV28 CASSFSGDYNEQFF
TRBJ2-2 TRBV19 CASSIRPSGGTGELFF
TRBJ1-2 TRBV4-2 CASSLGQVGLSGYTF